What follows are 30 T cell receptor beta chains derived from one specimen sequenced in a study of graft-versus-host responses after intestinal transplantation. Intraepithelial and lamina propria lymphocytes were isolated from graft specimens. Sequencing used immunoSEQ multiplex PCR; TCRdb keeps in-frame clones, though not all of them. The data hold tens of thousands of clones, with 60% to 85% observed a single time. Specimen: ileum tissue, collected 98 days after intestinal transplantation. The receptor source for this set is a human patient who received an intestinal transplant, so some T cells may come from the graft donor.

J is TRBJ2-3 and V is TRBV4-1; D perhaps matches TRBD1 (6 bases). The CDR3 has 14 amino acids. Germline CDR1 MGHRA, CDR2 YSYEKL. Trimming pared 5 bases from V and 2 bases from J, leaving 11 bases between. DNA of the CDR3: TGCGCCAGCAGCGTGGGACACCTCACAGATACGCAGTATTTT. Protein sequence: CASSVGHLTDTQYF.

The V and J genes are TRBV27 and TRBJ1-6; possible D gene TRBD1, 5 bases. The CDR3 has 14 amino acids. Deletions cut 3 bases from V and 8 bases from J, with 11 bases between. From germline, CDR1 is MNHEY and CDR2 SMNVEV (reference sequence). The CDR3 reads CASSFGLRDSPLHF. The CDR3 DNA reads as TGTGCCAGCAGTTTTGGCCTCAGGGATTCACCCCTCCACTTT.

This rearrangement joins TRBV6-5 to TRBJ2-7; D assignment may be TRBD1 or TRBD2 (5 bases each). V was pared by 4 bases and J by 1 base, with 14 bases between. Germline lookup yields CDR1 MNHEY and CDR2 SVGAGI. The CDR3 consists of 15 residues. The CDR3 spells CASSFLGVPSYEQYF. DNA for the CDR3: TGTGCCAGCAGTTTCCTGGGGGTACCTTCCTACGAGCAGTACTTC.

This clone has a single count. CDR3 sequence: CASSIFPNEQFF. Written as DNA, the CDR3 is TGTGCCAGCTCCATCTTCCCCAATGAGCAGTTCTTC. The chain carries TRBV27 and TRBJ2-1, with D hard to call. The CDR3 has 12 amino acids. Trimming removed 8 bases at V and 6 bases at J, with 11 bases between. CDR1 and CDR2 from the germline V gene are MNHEY and SMNVEV (reference sequence).

This clone was recorded once. The chain links TRBV12-5 to TRBJ1-2, with a possible D match to TRBD1 (5 bases). There are 17 residues in the CDR3. Trimming cost V 3 bases and J 8 bases, with 25 bases left between them. CDR1 is LGHNT, CDR2 FRNRAP, per germline. The CDR3 here is CASGFRSGRRVPEGYTF. The CDR3 DNA follows: TGTGCTAGTGGTTTTCGTTCGGGACGCCGCGTACCGGAGGGCTACACCTTC. The whole variable domain, remainder taken from reference TRBV12-5 and TRBJ1-2, is DARVTQTPRHKVTEMGQEVTMRCQPILGHNTVFWYRQTMMQGLELLAYFRNRAPLDDSGMPKDRFSAEMPDATLATLKIQPSEPRDSAVYFCASGFRSGRRVPEGYTFGSGTRLTVV.

The chain carries TRBV28 and TRBJ2-1; 11 bases match TRBD2. The CDR3 has 16 residues. Germline assignment: CDR1 MDHEN and CDR2 SYDVKM. V was pared by 3 bases and J by 10 bases, with 11 bases of the junction left unmatched. CDR3 DNA sequence: TGTGCCAGCAGTTTCTCGGCTAGCGGGGGGTTAGTAGAGCAGTTCTTC. Translating it yields CASSFSASGGLVEQFF.

V usage is TRBV2 and J usage is TRBJ1-1; 9 bases are a match to TRBD1. The V segment lost 4 bases and the J segment 1 base; nucleotides outside the gene matches: 13. The CDR3 length is 18 residues. Germline CDR1 and CDR2: SNHLY and FYNNEI. DNA of the CDR3: TGTGCCAGCAGTGTTAGCCGAGGACAGGGGTCATCGAACACTGAAGCTTTCTTT. Amino acids: CASSVSRGQGSSNTEAFF.

The chain links TRBV11-3 to TRBJ2-7, with 8 nucleotides matching TRBD2. Germline V gives CDR1 SGHNT, CDR2 YENEEA. This CDR3 is 15 amino acids long. Trimming cost V 4 bases and J 4 bases; bases outside gene matches: 9. The CDR3 DNA is TGTGCCAGCAGCTCCTGGCGGGGGGTTTCTTACGAGCAGTACTTC. It yields the protein CASSSWRGVSYEQYF.

The V gene is TRBV9, the J gene TRBJ2-3; D unclear. The length of the CDR3 is 14 residues. Trimming took 3 bases from V and 2 from J, leaving 10 bases between them. Germline V gives CDR1 SGDLS, CDR2 YYNGEE. CDR3 sequence (DNA): TGTGCCAGCAGCGCTCGATCTTACACAGATACGCAGTATTTT. It translates to CASSARSYTDTQYF. Full variable domain (remainder filled in from reference TRBV9 and TRBJ2-3): DSGVTQTPKHLITATGQRVTLRCSPRSGDLSVYWYQQSLDQGLQFLIQYYNGEERAKGNILERFSAQQFPDLHSELNLSSLELGDSALYFCASSARSYTDTQYFGPGTRLTVL.

This chain connects TRBV30 to TRBJ2-5, with D possibly being TRBD2 (5 bases). Germline-derived CDR1 and CDR2 are GTSNPN and SVGIG (reference sequence). The CDR3 totals 13 residues. With 2 bases removed from V and 5 bases from J, the gap between germline ends came to 12 bases. CDR3 nucleotide sequence: TGTGCCTGGAGTCATTCGGGATGGGAGACCCAGTACTTC. Translated, it gives CAWSHSGWETQYF. Full variable domain (remainder filled in from reference TRBV30 and TRBJ2-5): SQTIHQWPATLVQPVGSPLSLECTVEGTSNPNLYWYRQAAGRGLQLLFYSVGIGQISSEVPQNLSASRPQDRQFILSSKKLLLSDSGFYLCAWSHSGWETQYFGPGTRLLVL.

The rearrangement joins TRBV7-9 to TRBJ1-4; the D gene is possibly TRBD1 (6 bases). V lost 4 bases and J 5 bases, leaving 8 bases between the germline ends. CDR1 and CDR2 (germline): SEHNR, FQNEAQ (reference sequence). This CDR3 is built from 13 residues. The CDR3 reads CASSSQGNEKLFF. In DNA form, the CDR3 reads TGTGCCAGCAGCTCTCAGGGGAATGAAAAACTGTTTTTT. The whole variable domain, filled in from reference TRBV7-9 and TRBJ1-4, reads DTGVSQNPRHKITKRGQNVTFRCDPISEHNRLYWYRQTLGQGPEFLTYFQNEAQLEKSRLLSDRFSAERPKGSFSTLEIQRTEQGDSAMYLCASSSQGNEKLFFGSGTQLSVL.

The CDR3 spells CASSQGLAGGPSTDTQYF. DNA for the CDR3: TGTGCCAGCAGCCAAGGACTAGCGGGGGGGCCTAGCACAGATACGCAGTATTTT. The V and J genes are TRBV4-2 and TRBJ2-3; 14 positions match TRBD2. Germline loops: CDR1 LGHNA, CDR2 YNFKEQ. The CDR3 runs to 18 residues. The V segment lost 1 base and the J segment 0 bases; nucleotides outside the gene matches: 3.

This clone is categorized as medium-sized. The chain uses TRBV14 and TRBJ1-1; 7 positions match TRBD1. V trimming: 3 bases; J trimming: 1 base; junction bases outside the gene matches: 5. The germline gives CDR1 SGHDN, CDR2 FVKESK. This CDR3 spans 15 amino acids. CDR3 in amino acids: CASSHGQAPNTEAFF. CDR3 sequence (DNA): TGTGCCAGCAGCCACGGACAGGCTCCGAACACTGAAGCTTTCTTT.

This chain connects TRBV7-6 to TRBJ2-1, with 8 nucleotides matching TRBD1. The CDR3 consists of 14 residues. V trimming: 4 bases; J trimming: 10 bases; junction bases outside the gene matches: 9. Germline V gene sequence: CDR1 SGHVS, CDR2 FNYEAQ. CDR3 region: CASSSVDRAEEQFF. Here the CDR3 DNA reads TGTGCCAGCAGCTCTGTGGACAGGGCAGAAGAGCAGTTCTTC.

The J gene is TRBJ1-2, the V gene TRBV6-5; D might be TRBD1 (6 bases). V was shortened by 6 bases and J by 4 bases, with 12 bases between the two germline ends. Germline values: CDR1 MNHEY, CDR2 SVGAGI. The CDR3 has 13 amino acids. The CDR3 region has the DNA TGTGCCAGCAGGTCAGGACAGATCTATGGCTACACCTTC. This encodes CASRSGQIYGYTF.

The V call is TRBV7-9, the J call TRBJ1-3; D is unresolved. The CDR3 consists of 14 residues. CDR1 and CDR2 (germline): SEHNR, FQNEAQ (reference sequence). V lost 7 bases and J 0 bases, leaving 10 bases between the germline ends. The DNA for the CDR3 is TGTGCCAGCACCCCCTTAGGCTCTGGAAACACCATATATTTT. It codes for CASTPLGSGNTIYF.

In this sample, this clone turned up a few times. The chain is built from TRBV5-1 and TRBJ1-3, with D possibly matching TRBD1 (5 bases). Germline CDR1 is SGHRS and CDR2 is YFSETQ. V lost 4 bases and J lost 3, with 20 bases in between. The CDR3 is 17 amino acids. The CDR3 region is CASSATAFGFSGNTIYF. CDR3 nucleotides: TGCGCCAGCAGCGCGACAGCCTTTGGGTTTAGTGGAAACACCATATATTTT.

The rearrangement links TRBV7-9 to TRBJ2-5; the match to TRBD1 covers 10 bases. The DNA end is a closer match to TRBJ2-7, so the J assignment may be wrong. This CDR3 is built from 14 residues. CDR1 and CDR2 from the germline V gene are SEHNR and FQNEAQ (reference sequence). This chain's CDR3 is CASSLGQGWYEQYF. CDR3 nucleotide sequence: TGTGCCAGCAGCTTGGGACAGGGGTGGTACGAGCAGTACTTC.

The V gene is TRBV7-8, the J gene TRBJ1-5, with D possibly TRBD1 on 6 matching bases. Trimming shortened V by 6 bases and J by 7 bases, and 19 bases separated the two germline ends. Per germline, CDR1 SGHVS and CDR2 FQNEAQ. The CDR3 covers 15 residues. The CDR3 region is CASSLAGARGQPQHF. CDR3 nucleotide sequence: TGTGCCAGCAGTCTAGCGGGGGCGAGGGGGCAGCCCCAGCATTTT.

This clone is a singleton in its sample. V usage is TRBV7-9 and J usage is TRBJ2-3; TRBD1 or TRBD2 may be the D gene (6 bases each). V lost 4 bases to trimming and J lost 9 bases, with 14 bases between them. There are 13 residues in the CDR3. Germline CDR1 reads SEHNR; CDR2 reads FQNEAQ (reference sequence). CDR3 amino acids: CASSSSGGGTQYF. CDR3 DNA sequence: TGTGCCAGCAGCTCTTCCGGGGGCGGGACGCAGTATTTT.

CDR3 amino acids: CASSWPGQLSTDTQYF. The DNA for the CDR3 is TGTGCCAGCAGTTGGCCGGGACAACTTAGCACAGATACGCAGTATTTT. This chain links TRBV28 with TRBJ2-3, with D possibly matching TRBD1 (6 bases). CDR3 length: 16 residues. The germline gives CDR1 MDHEN, CDR2 SYDVKM. V lost 4 bases, J lost 0 bases, and 14 bases lay in between.

In this sample, this clone turned up once. The V gene is TRBV19, the J gene TRBJ2-1; 8 bases are shared with TRBD1. The CDR3 loop spans 16 amino acids. V shed 4 bases and J 2 bases; nucleotides not matched to a gene: 7. Germline-derived CDR1 and CDR2 are LNHDA and SQIVND (reference sequence). The CDR3 nucleotides are TGTGCCAGTAGTACCGGACAGGGTGGGCCCTACAATGAGCAGTTCTTC. This encodes CASSTGQGGPYNEQFF.

V and J are TRBV6-1 and TRBJ1-2; 7 bases match TRBD1. The CDR3 is 13 residues long. CDR1 and CDR2 from the germline V gene are MNHNS and SASEGT. V lost 6 bases to trimming and J lost 8 bases; unmatched junction nucleotides: 9. This CDR3 is CASRTTGDRGYTF. The DNA for the CDR3 is TGTGCCAGCAGAACAACAGGGGACCGAGGCTACACCTTC.

The chain joins TRBV29-1 to TRBJ2-7, with a weak D call TRBD2 (6 bases). There are 13 residues in the CDR3. The germline gives CDR1 SQVTM, CDR2 ANQGSEA. V was clipped by 6 bases and J by 1 base, with 13 bases between them. DNA for the CDR3: TGCAGCGTCACGATACGGGGGTCCTACGAGCAGTACTTC. This translates into CSVTIRGSYEQYF.

The chain is built from TRBV4-1 and TRBJ2-7, with 14 bases matching TRBD2. V trimming: 4 bases; J trimming: 4 bases; junction bases outside the gene matches: 3. This CDR3 has 15 amino acids. Germline CDR1 is MGHRA and CDR2 is YSYEKL. The CDR3 loop reads CASSPGTSGGYEQYF. In DNA, the CDR3 is TGCGCCAGCAGCCCGGGGACTAGCGGGGGATACGAGCAGTACTTC.

The chain joins TRBV5-8 to TRBJ1-2, with D possibly being TRBD1 (5 bases). Trimming shortened V by 4 bases and J by 4 bases, and 14 bases separated the two germline ends. Germline V gene lookup returns CDR1 SGHTS and CDR2 YDEGEE. The CDR3 contains 14 residues. The CDR3 sequence: CASSNPGPFYGYTF. The CDR3 region has the DNA TGTGCCAGCAGCAATCCGGGACCCTTCTATGGCTACACCTTC. Looking up the rest from reference TRBV5-8 and TRBJ1-2 gives the full variable domain: EAGVTQSPTHLIKTRGQQATLRCSPISGHTSVYWYQQALGLGLQFLLWYDEGEERNRGNFPPRFSGRQFPNYSSELNVNALELEDSALYLCASSNPGPFYGYTFGSGTRLTVV.

The chain couples TRBV7-9 to TRBJ1-4, with D unclear. Trimming shortened V by 1 base and J by 4 bases, and 7 bases separated the two germline ends. This CDR3 is 14 amino acids long. Germline V CDR1 and CDR2: SEHNR, FQNEAQ (reference sequence). CDR3 loop: CASSLEWINEKLFF. CDR3 sequence (DNA): TGTGCCAGCAGCTTAGAATGGATTAATGAAAAACTGTTTTTT. The complete variable domain, with remaining parts taken from reference TRBV7-9 and TRBJ1-4, reads DTGVSQNPRHKITKRGQNVTFRCDPISEHNRLYWYRQTLGQGPEFLTYFQNEAQLEKSRLLSDRFSAERPKGSFSTLEIQRTEQGDSAMYLCASSLEWINEKLFFGSGTQLSVL.

DNA of the CDR3: TGCGCCAGCCACGAGGAGGAGACCCAGTACTTC. Its protein is CASHEEETQYF. This chain links TRBV5-1 with TRBJ2-5; D is ambiguous. The CDR3 extends over 11 amino acids. Germline lookup yields CDR1 SGHRS and CDR2 YFSETQ. Trimming pared 7 bases from V and 5 bases from J, leaving 9 bases between.

V usage is TRBV10-2 and J usage is TRBJ2-5; tentative D call: TRBD2 (6 bases). The CDR3 is 12 amino acids. Germline CDR1 WSHSY, CDR2 SAAADI. V dropped 6 bases and J dropped 5 bases, with 10 bases sitting between them. Here the CDR3 reads CASRLARETQYF. The DNA of the CDR3 is TGCGCCAGCAGACTAGCTAGGGAGACCCAGTACTTC.

V and J are TRBV5-5 and TRBJ2-7; D is ambiguous. The CDR3 totals 13 residues. Germline values: CDR1 SGHKS, CDR2 YYEKEE (reference sequence). The V gene lost 2 bases and the J gene lost 1 base, with 7 bases spanning the gap. The CDR3 sequence: CASSFDGSYEQYF. As DNA, the CDR3 is TGTGCCAGCAGCTTCGACGGTTCCTACGAGCAGTACTTC.